Following are 25 T cell receptor beta chains from one sample sequenced in a study of control samples from healthy donors and cancer patients. Profiling relied on immunoSEQ multiplex PCR, and the TCRdb table lists in-frame clones only, not all of them. The sample has 88,000 or so clones, 85% to 95% seen once. The specimen was blood. The receptors originated from a woman aged 18-29 years in good health.

This rearrangement joins TRBV14 to TRBJ1-2; tentatively, D is TRBD1 (6 bases). There are 16 residues in the CDR3. Germline V lookup: CDR1 SGHDN, CDR2 FVKESK. V shed 2 bases and J shed 5 bases, with 18 bases lying between them. The CDR3 reads CASSQLPGHGGYGYTF. In nucleotides, the CDR3 is TGTGCCAGCAGCCAACTTCCGGGACATGGAGGTTATGGCTACACCTTC.

This clone appeared a single time. The rearrangement uses TRBV5-1 and TRBJ2-1; TRBD2 matches at 9 bases. The CDR3 spans 16 residues. V was clipped by 4 bases and J by 1 base; unmatched bases: 6. The germline gives CDR1 SGHRS, CDR2 YFSETQ. CDR3 protein: CASSPLAGLSYNEQFF. In DNA form, the CDR3 reads TGCGCCAGCAGCCCACTAGCGGGTTTATCCTACAATGAGCAGTTCTTC.

V usage is TRBV29-1 and J usage is TRBJ1-1; D is unresolved. The CDR3 has 13 amino acids. Germline CDR1 and CDR2: SQVTM and ANQGSEA. Trimming pared 0 bases from V and 7 bases from J, leaving 12 bases between. The CDR3 region is CSVEDPGWIEAFF. The DNA of the CDR3 is TGCAGCGTTGAAGATCCAGGTTGGATTGAAGCTTTCTTT.

The V gene is TRBV10-3, the J gene TRBJ2-2; D perhaps matches TRBD2 (6 bases). Trimming took 3 bases from V and 1 from J, leaving 12 bases between them. The CDR3 contains 16 residues. Per the germline V gene, CDR1 is ENHRY and CDR2 is SYGVKD. The CDR3 DNA sequence: TGTGCCATCAGTGAAACATCGGGACTGAACACCGGGGAGCTGTTTTTT. Protein product: CAISETSGLNTGELFF.

J is TRBJ2-3 and V is TRBV3-1 (or the pseudogene TRBV3-2), with unresolved D. Germline CDR1 and CDR2: LGHDT and YNNKEL (reference sequence). The CDR3 contains 13 residues. Trimming removed 4 bases at V and 1 base at J, with 6 bases between. The DNA for the CDR3 is TGTGCCAGCAGCCGTCGGGGCACAGATACGCAGTATTTT. It yields the protein CASSRRGTDTQYF.

The chain uses TRBV6-5 and TRBJ2-7; D is perhaps TRBD1 (6 bases). This CDR3 has 12 residues. V was pared by 7 bases and J by 3 bases, with 10 bases between. Germline CDR1 MNHEY, CDR2 SVGAGI. CDR3 residues: CASTGHLYEQYF. The CDR3 nucleotides read TGTGCCAGCACGGGACACCTCTACGAGCAGTACTTC.

V gene TRBV28 combines with J gene TRBJ2-1; unclear D gene. This CDR3 is 15 amino acids long. V lost 8 bases and J lost 7, with 21 bases in between. In germline, CDR1 is MDHEN, CDR2 SYDVKM. Here the CDR3 DNA reads TGTGCCAGCGAGAAGGGCAGTTTATCAAGAAATGAGCAGTTCTTC. This encodes CASEKGSLSRNEQFF. The variable domain in full, with the rest retrieved from reference TRBV28 and TRBJ2-1, is DVKVTQSSRYLVKRTGEKVFLECVQDMDHENMFWYRQDPGLGLRLIYFSYDVKMKEKGDIPEGYSVSREKKERFSLILESASTNQTSMYLCASEKGSLSRNEQFFGPGTRLTVL.

The V gene is TRBV29-1, the J gene TRBJ2-5, with D perhaps matching TRBD1 or TRBD2 (5 bases each). Trimming removed 6 bases at V and 7 bases at J, with 24 bases between. Looked up from germline, CDR1 is SQVTM and CDR2 is ANQGSEA. The CDR3 is 15 residues long. The CDR3 nucleotides are TGCAGCGTGAGCTTGACTACACAGGCGTACGGGACCCAGTACTTC. Translating it yields CSVSLTTQAYGTQYF.

V usage is TRBV27 and J usage is TRBJ2-1; D remains ambiguous. Looked up from germline, CDR1 is MNHEY and CDR2 is SMNVEV (reference sequence). The V end was cut by 7 bases, the J end by 2 bases, with 12 bases between. This CDR3 spans 14 amino acids. The CDR3 reads CASTPDLTYNEQFF. In DNA form, the CDR3 reads TGTGCCAGCACACCGGACCTCACCTACAATGAGCAGTTCTTC.

The genes are TRBV15 and TRBJ2-7; D not resolved. Trimming cost V 1 base and J 4 bases, with 11 bases left between them. Germline assignment: CDR1 LNHNV and CDR2 YYDKDF (reference sequence). The length of the CDR3 is 14 residues. The CDR3 spells CATSRGARNYEQYF. The CDR3, as DNA: TGTGCCACCAGCAGAGGGGCAAGGAATTACGAGCAGTACTTC. The variable domain in full, with the rest retrieved from reference TRBV15 and TRBJ2-7, is DAMVIQNPRYQVTQFGKPVTLSCSQTLNHNVMYWYQQKSSQAPKLLFHYYDKDFNNEADTPDNFQSRRPNTSFCFLDIRSPGLGDTAMYLCATSRGARNYEQYFGPGTRLTVT.

This chain links TRBV18 with TRBJ1-2, with TRBD1 identical over 9 bases. With 3 bases clipped from V and 6 bases from J, the junction kept 11 bases outside the gene matches. The CDR3 extends over 16 amino acids. Per germline, CDR1 KGHSH and CDR2 LQKENI. CDR3 nucleotides: TGTGCCAGCTCACCGACTCGGACGGGGACAGGGAATGGCTACACCTTC. Protein: CASSPTRTGTGNGYTF.

The V call is TRBV2, the J call TRBJ1-2, with 7 bases identical to TRBD1. The CDR3 is made up of 13 amino acids. From germline, CDR1 is SNHLY and CDR2 FYNNEI. V shed 3 bases, J shed 7 bases, and the junction held 5 bases outside the gene matches. This chain's CDR3 is CASSDRGVAGYTF. CDR3 in DNA: TGTGCCAGCAGTGACAGGGGGGTCGCTGGCTACACCTTC.

The chain uses TRBV28 and TRBJ1-6; 11 positions agree with TRBD1. Germline lookup yields CDR1 MDHEN and CDR2 SYDVKM. V dropped 6 bases and J dropped 4; count of bases not matched to a gene: 5. The CDR3 sequence is 16 residues long. DNA of the CDR3: TGTGCCAGCAGATTAGGGACAGGGGGTTATAATTCACCCCTCCACTTT. Its translation is CASRLGTGGYNSPLHF. Supplemented by reference TRBV28 and TRBJ1-6, the full variable domain reads DVKVTQSSRYLVKRTGEKVFLECVQDMDHENMFWYRQDPGLGLRLIYFSYDVKMKEKGDIPEGYSVSREKKERFSLILESASTNQTSMYLCASRLGTGGYNSPLHFGNGTRLTVT.

This clone was observed a handful of times. This rearrangement joins TRBV7-3 to TRBJ2-6; TRBD1 matches at 8 bases. Germline trimming cut 5 bases from V and 0 bases from J; bases unmatched to any gene: 9. The germline V gene has CDR1 SGHTA and CDR2 FQGTGA. This CDR3 has 18 amino acids. The CDR3 here is CASSPTGVKTSGANVLTF. CDR3 in DNA: TGTGCCAGCAGCCCGACAGGGGTTAAAACCTCTGGGGCCAACGTCCTGACTTTC.

The gene calls are TRBV28 and TRBJ1-4; D may be TRBD1 (5 bases). CDR1 is MDHEN, CDR2 SYDVKM, per germline. V shed 2 bases and J shed 4 bases, with 11 bases lying between them. The CDR3 is made up of 15 amino acids. CDR3 residues: CASSLPTGYNEKLFF. CDR3 in DNA: TGTGCCAGCAGTTTACCCACAGGCTATAATGAAAAACTGTTTTTT.

The chain combines TRBV4-2 with TRBJ2-2; 9 bases fit TRBD2. Trimming at V came to 1 base and at J to 2 bases, leaving 8 bases not matched to a gene. The germline V gene has CDR1 LGHNA and CDR2 YNFKEQ. The CDR3 sequence is 18 residues long. CDR3 in amino acids: CASSQGVEAGGNTGELFF. The CDR3 DNA follows: TGTGCCAGCAGCCAAGGGGTTGAAGCGGGAGGTAACACCGGGGAGCTGTTTTTT.

The chain carries TRBV9 and TRBJ2-5; possibly TRBD1 for D (6 bases). This CDR3 region has 14 residues. Between the trimmed V and J ends, which lost 0 bases and 2 bases, there was a span of 8 bases. Germline V gives CDR1 SGDLS, CDR2 YYNGEE. The CDR3 here is CASSVGTVQETQYF. In nucleotides, the CDR3 is TGTGCCAGCAGCGTAGGGACAGTTCAAGAGACCCAGTACTTC.

The V gene is TRBV29-1, the J gene TRBJ1-2, with D hard to call. The V gene lost 4 bases and the J gene lost 5 bases, with 11 bases spanning the gap. Germline V lookup: CDR1 SQVTM, CDR2 ANQGSEA. The CDR3 spans 12 residues. In nucleotides, the CDR3 is TGCAGCGTTGTTACTGAGGGATATGGCTACACCTTC. This codes for CSVVTEGYGYTF.

This clone appeared a few times. The chain employs TRBV28 and TRBJ2-1; possibly TRBD1 or TRBD2 for D (6 bases each). Per the germline V gene, CDR1 is MDHEN and CDR2 is SYDVKM. The CDR3 has 14 amino acids. V gave up 7 bases and J gave up 2 bases, with 12 bases separating them. DNA of the CDR3: TGTGCCAGCAAGAGGGGGGTTCCCTACAATGAGCAGTTCTTC. Translated, it gives CASKRGVPYNEQFF.

V usage is TRBV18 and J usage is TRBJ1-3; tentatively, D is TRBD1 (6 bases). Trimming cost V 2 bases and J 0 bases, with 20 bases left between them. The length of the CDR3 is 19 residues. Germline V lookup: CDR1 KGHSH, CDR2 LQKENI. The CDR3 reads CASSPIVRRTESSGNTIYF. The DNA of the CDR3 is TGTGCCAGCTCACCAATCGTTAGGAGGACAGAAAGCTCTGGAAACACCATATATTTT. The entire variable domain, with the rest obtained from reference TRBV18 and TRBJ1-3, is as follows: NAGVMQNPRHLVRRRGQEARLRCSPMKGHSHVYWYRQLPEEGLKFMVYLQKENIIDESGMPKERFSAEFPKEGPSILRIQQVVRGDSAAYFCASSPIVRRTESSGNTIYFGEGSWLTVV.

The V and J genes are TRBV29-1 and TRBJ2-7, with D perhaps assigned TRBD1 or TRBD2 (5 bases each). Germline V gene lookup returns CDR1 SQVTM and CDR2 ANQGSEA. The CDR3 has 11 residues. Trimming took off 5 bases at V and 4 bases at J, with 9 bases between the two ends. CDR3: CSVPEGYEQYF. CDR3 sequence (DNA): TGCAGCGTTCCCGAGGGGTACGAGCAGTACTTC.

This sequence joins TRBV15 and TRBJ1-2, with D unclear. Trimming took 0 bases from V and 11 from J, leaving 10 bases between them. In germline, CDR1 is LNHNV, CDR2 YYDKDF (reference sequence). CDR3 length: 12 residues. The DNA for the CDR3 is TGTGCCACCAGCAGAGATCAGGCGGGTTACACCTTC. Translation gives CATSRDQAGYTF.

The chain links TRBV5-6 to TRBJ2-7; no clear D. Deletions cut 0 bases from V and 3 bases from J, with 10 bases between. The germline CDR1 and CDR2 sequences are SGHDT and YYEEEE. The CDR3 loop spans 14 amino acids. The CDR3 loop reads CASSLGPGFYEQYF. The CDR3, as DNA: TGTGCCAGCAGCTTGGGGCCGGGTTTCTACGAGCAGTACTTC. The full variable domain, its missing parts supplied by reference TRBV5-6 and TRBJ2-7, is DAGVTQSPTHLIKTRGQQVTLRCSPKSGHDTVSWYQQALGQGPQFIFQYYEEEERQRGNFPDRFSGHQFPNYSSELNVNALLLGDSALYLCASSLGPGFYEQYFGPGTRLTVT.

This clone came up once. The V gene is TRBV19, the J gene TRBJ1-2; 7 bases agree with TRBD1. Trimming removed 5 bases from V and 4 bases from J; junction bases left unmatched: 13. In germline, CDR1 is LNHDA, CDR2 SQIVND (reference sequence). The CDR3 length is 16 residues. In DNA, the CDR3 is TGTGCCAGTAGTTCCACTCCCATGGGGACAGCCTATGGCTACACCTTC. Translating gives CASSSTPMGTAYGYTF.

V is TRBV5-1 and J is TRBJ1-3; D is uncertain. The V and J ends lost 0 bases and 4 bases respectively, with 8 bases between them. CDR3 length equals 14 residues. Germline V gene lookup returns CDR1 SGHRS and CDR2 YFSETQ. The DNA of the CDR3 is TGCGCCAGCAGCTTGGTTCCCGTGGGAAACACCATATATTTT. Amino acids: CASSLVPVGNTIYF.